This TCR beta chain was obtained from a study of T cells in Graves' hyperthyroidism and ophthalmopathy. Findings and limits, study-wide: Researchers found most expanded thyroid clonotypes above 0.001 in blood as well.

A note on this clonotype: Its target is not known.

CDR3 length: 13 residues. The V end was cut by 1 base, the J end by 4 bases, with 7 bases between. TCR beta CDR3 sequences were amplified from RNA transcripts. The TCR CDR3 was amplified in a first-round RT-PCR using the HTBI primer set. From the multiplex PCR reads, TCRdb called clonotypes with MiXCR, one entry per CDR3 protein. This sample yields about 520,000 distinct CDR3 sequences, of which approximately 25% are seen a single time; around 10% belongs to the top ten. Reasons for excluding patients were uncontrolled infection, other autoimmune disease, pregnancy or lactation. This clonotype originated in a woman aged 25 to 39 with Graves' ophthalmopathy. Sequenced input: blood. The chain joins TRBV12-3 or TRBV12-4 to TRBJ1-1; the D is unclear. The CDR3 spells CASSLVDVTEAFF. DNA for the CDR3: TGTGCCAGCAGTTTAGTGGACGTCACTGAAGCTTTCTTT.